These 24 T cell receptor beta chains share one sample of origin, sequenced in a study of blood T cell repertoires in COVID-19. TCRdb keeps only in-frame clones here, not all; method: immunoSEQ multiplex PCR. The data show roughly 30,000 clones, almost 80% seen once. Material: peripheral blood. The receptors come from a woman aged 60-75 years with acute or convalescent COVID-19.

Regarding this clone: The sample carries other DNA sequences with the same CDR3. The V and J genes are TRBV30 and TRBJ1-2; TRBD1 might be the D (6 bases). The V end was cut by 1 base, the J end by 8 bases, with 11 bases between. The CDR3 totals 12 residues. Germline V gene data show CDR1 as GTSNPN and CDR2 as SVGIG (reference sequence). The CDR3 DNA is TGTGCCTGGAGTGCAGGGGTAGGAGGCTACACCTTC. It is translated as CAWSAGVGGYTF.

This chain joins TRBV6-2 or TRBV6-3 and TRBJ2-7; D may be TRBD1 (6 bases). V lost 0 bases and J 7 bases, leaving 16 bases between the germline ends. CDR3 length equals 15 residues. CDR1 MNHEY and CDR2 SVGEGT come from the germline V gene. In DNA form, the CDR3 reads TGTGCCAGCAGTTACTCGACAGGACACCCAGAAGAGCAGTACTTC. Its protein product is CASSYSTGHPEEQYF.

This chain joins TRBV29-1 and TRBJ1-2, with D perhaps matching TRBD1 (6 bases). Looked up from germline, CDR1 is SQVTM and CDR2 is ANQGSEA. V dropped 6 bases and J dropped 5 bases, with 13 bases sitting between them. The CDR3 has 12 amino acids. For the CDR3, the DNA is TGCAGCGTCCAAAAGGGGGGGTATGGCTACACCTTC. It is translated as CSVQKGGYGYTF.

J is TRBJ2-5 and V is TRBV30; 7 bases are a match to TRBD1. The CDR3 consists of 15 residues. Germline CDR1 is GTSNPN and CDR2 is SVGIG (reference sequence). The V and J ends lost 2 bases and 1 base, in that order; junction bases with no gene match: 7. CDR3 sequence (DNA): TGTGCCTGGAGTTCCGGACAGGCCGCCCAAGAGACCCAGTACTTC. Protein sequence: CAWSSGQAAQETQYF.

The CDR3 DNA reads as TGCGCCAGCAGCCGCGGGGGGGTGACAGCTCGCGGGGACACCATATATTTT. As protein: CASSRGGVTARGDTIYF. The V call is TRBV4-1, the J call TRBJ1-3, with D possibly being TRBD1 (5 bases). CDR3 length: 17 amino acids. The V end was cut by 4 bases, the J end by 8 bases, with 24 bases between. Germline assignment: CDR1 MGHRA and CDR2 YSYEKL.

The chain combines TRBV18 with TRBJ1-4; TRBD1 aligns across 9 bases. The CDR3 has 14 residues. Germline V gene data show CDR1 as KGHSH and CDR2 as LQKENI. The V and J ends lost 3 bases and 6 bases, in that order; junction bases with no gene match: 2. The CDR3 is CASSPGTGYEKLFF. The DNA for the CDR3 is TGTGCCAGCTCACCTGGGACAGGGTATGAAAAACTGTTTTTT.

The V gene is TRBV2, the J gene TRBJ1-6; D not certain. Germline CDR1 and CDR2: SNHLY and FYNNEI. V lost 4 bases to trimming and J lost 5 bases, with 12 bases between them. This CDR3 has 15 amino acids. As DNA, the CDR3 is TGTGCCAGCAGTGCTCGACAATCGGATAATTCACCCCTCCACTTT. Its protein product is CASSARQSDNSPLHF.

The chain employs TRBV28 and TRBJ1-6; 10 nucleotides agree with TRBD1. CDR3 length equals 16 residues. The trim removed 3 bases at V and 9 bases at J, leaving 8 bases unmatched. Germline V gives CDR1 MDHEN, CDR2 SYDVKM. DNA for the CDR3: TGTGCCAGCAGTTTGTCGACAGGGGGCGGCACTTCACCCCTCCACTTT. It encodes CASSLSTGGGTSPLHF. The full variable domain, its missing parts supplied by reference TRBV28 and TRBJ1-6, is DVKVTQSSRYLVKRTGEKVFLECVQDMDHENMFWYRQDPGLGLRLIYFSYDVKMKEKGDIPEGYSVSREKKERFSLILESASTNQTSMYLCASSLSTGGGTSPLHFGNGTRLTVT.

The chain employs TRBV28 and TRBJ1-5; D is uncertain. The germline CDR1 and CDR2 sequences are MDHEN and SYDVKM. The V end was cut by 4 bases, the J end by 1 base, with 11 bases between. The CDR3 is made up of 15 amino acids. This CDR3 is CASSSEFKSNQPQHF. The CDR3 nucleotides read TGTGCCAGCAGTTCAGAATTCAAGAGCAATCAGCCCCAGCATTTT.

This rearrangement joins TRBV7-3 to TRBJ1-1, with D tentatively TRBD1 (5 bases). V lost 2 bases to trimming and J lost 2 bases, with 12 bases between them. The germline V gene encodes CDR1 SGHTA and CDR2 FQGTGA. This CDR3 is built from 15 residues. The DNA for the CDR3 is TGTGCCAGCAGCTTATTTGGCAGGGCAAACACTGAAGCTTTCTTT. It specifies CASSLFGRANTEAFF.

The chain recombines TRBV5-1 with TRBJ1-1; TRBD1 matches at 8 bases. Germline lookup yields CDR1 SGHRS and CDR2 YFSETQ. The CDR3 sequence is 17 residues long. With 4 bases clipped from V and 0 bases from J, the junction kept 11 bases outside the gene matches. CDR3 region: CASSAYTGGYMNTEAFF. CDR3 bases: TGCGCCAGCAGCGCATACACAGGGGGATATATGAACACTGAAGCTTTCTTT.

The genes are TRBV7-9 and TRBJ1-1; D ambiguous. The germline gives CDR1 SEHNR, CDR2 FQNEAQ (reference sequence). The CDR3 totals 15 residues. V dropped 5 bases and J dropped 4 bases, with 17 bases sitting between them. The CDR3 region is CASSPPGGIGTEAFF. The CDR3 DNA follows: TGTGCCAGCAGCCCCCCCGGCGGGATAGGCACTGAAGCTTTCTTT.

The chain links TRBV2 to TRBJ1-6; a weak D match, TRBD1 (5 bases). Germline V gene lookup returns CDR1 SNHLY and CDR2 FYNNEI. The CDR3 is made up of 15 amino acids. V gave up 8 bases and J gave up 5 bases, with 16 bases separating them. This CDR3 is CASGIQATNNSPLHF. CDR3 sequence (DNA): TGTGCCAGCGGTATACAGGCGACAAATAATTCACCCCTCCACTTT.

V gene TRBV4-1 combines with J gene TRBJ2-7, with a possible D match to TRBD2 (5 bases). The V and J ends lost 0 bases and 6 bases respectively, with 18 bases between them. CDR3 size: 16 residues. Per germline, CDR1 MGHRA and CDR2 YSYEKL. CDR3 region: CASSQDSQAAAGEQYF. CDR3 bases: TGCGCCAGCAGCCAAGATTCGCAGGCGGCGGCGGGCGAGCAGTACTTC.

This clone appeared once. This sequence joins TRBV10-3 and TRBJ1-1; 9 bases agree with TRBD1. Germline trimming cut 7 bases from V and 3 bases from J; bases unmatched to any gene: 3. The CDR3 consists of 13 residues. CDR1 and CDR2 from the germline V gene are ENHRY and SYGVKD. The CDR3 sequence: CAINDRGDTEAFF. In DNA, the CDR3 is TGTGCCATCAACGACAGGGGGGACACTGAAGCTTTCTTT.

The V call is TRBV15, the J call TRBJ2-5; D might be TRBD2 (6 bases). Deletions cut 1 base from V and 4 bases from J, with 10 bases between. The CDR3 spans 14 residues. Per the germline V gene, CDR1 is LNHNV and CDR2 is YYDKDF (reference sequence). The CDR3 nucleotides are TGTGCCACCAGCAGAGTGGACGGGGGAGAGACCCAGTACTTC. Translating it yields CATSRVDGGETQYF.

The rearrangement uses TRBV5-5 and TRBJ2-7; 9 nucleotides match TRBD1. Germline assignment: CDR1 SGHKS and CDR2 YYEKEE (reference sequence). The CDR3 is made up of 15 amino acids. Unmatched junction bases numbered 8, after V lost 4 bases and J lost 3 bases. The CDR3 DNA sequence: TGTGCCAGCAGCCGAACGGGACAGGGTATCTACGAGCAGTACTTC. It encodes CASSRTGQGIYEQYF.

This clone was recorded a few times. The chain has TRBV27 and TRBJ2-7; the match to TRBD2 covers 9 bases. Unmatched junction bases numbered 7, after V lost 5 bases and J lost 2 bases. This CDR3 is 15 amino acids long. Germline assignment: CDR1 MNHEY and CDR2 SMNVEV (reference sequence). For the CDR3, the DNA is TGTGCCAGCAGTCCCGATAGCGGGGGCCCCTACGAGCAGTACTTC. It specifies CASSPDSGGPYEQYF.

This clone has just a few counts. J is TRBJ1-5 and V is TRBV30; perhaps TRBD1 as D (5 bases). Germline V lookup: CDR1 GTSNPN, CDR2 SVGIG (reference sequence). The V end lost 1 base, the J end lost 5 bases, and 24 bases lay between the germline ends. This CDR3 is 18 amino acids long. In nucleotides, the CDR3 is TGTGCCTGGAGTGCCGGGGTAGGGATCCTGGGGGGGTATCAGCCCCAGCATTTT. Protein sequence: CAWSAGVGILGGYQPQHF.

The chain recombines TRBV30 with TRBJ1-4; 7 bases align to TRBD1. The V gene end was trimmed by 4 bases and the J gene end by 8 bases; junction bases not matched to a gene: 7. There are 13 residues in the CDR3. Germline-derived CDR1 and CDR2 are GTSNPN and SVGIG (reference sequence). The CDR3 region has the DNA TGTGCCTGGAATCTTCAGGGGGACGAAAAACTGTTTTTT. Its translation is CAWNLQGDEKLFF. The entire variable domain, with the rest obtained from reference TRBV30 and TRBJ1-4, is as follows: SQTIHQWPATLVQPVGSPLSLECTVEGTSNPNLYWYRQAAGRGLQLLFYSVGIGQISSEVPQNLSASRPQDRQFILSSKKLLLSDSGFYLCAWNLQGDEKLFFGSGTQLSVL.

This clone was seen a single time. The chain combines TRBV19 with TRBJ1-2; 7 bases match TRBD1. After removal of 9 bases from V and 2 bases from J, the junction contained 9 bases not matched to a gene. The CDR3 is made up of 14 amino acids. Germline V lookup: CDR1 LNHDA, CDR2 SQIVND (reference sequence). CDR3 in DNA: TGTGCCAGCCTCCCAGGGGGTATCAACTATGGCTACACCTTC. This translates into CASLPGGINYGYTF.

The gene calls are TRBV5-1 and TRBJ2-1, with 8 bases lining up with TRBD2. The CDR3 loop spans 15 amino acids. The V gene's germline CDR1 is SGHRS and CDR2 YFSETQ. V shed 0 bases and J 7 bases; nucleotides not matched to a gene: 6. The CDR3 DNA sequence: TGCGCCAGCAGCTTGGACGGGGGGGCCGGGAATGAGCAGTTCTTC. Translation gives CASSLDGGAGNEQFF. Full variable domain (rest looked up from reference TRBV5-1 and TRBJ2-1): KAGVTQTPRYLIKTRGQQVTLSCSPISGHRSVSWYQQTPGQGLQFLFEYFSETQRNKGNFPGRFSGRQFSNSRSEMNVSTLELGDSALYLCASSLDGGAGNEQFFGPGTRLTVL.

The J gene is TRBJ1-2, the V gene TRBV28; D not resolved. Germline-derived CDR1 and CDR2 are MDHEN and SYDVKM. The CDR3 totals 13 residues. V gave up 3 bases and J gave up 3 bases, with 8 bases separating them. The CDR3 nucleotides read TGTGCCAGCAGTTTCGTGGAGGACTATGGCTACACCTTC. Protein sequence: CASSFVEDYGYTF.

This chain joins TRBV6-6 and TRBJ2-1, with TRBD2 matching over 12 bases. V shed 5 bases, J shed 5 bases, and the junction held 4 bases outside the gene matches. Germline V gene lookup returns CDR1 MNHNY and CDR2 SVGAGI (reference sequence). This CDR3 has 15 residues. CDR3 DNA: TGTGCCAGCAGTACCCGGACTAGCGGGGACAATGAGCAGTTCTTC. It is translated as CASSTRTSGDNEQFF.